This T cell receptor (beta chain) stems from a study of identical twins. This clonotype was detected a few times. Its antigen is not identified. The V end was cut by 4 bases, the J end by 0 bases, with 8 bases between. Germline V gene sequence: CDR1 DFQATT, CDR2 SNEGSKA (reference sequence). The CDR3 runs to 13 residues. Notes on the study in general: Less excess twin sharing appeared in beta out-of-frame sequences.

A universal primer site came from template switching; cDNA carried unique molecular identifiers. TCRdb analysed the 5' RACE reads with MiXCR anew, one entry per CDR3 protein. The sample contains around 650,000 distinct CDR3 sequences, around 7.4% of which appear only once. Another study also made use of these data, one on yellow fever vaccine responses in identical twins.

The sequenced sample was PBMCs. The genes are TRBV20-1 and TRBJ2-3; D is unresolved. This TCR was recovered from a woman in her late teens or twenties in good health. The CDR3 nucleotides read TGCAGTGCTATTCCGGATAGCACAGATACGCAGTATTTT. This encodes CSAIPDSTDTQYF.